This T cell receptor (beta chain) was found in a study of blood T cell repertoires in COVID-19. Study background: Sources were T cells, B-cell-depleted T cells, or PBMCs; the material itself was cDNA or gDNA.

Only in-frame clones appear in the TCRdb table, and some are missing; sequencing was by immunoSEQ multiplex PCR. The table lists some 200,000 clones, 85% to 90% of them singletons. Participants came from some 23 US areas, aged about 18 to 89 years. Germline CDR1 reads LNHDA; CDR2 reads SQIVND (reference sequence). Losses at the gene ends were 7 bases for V and 5 bases for J; bases not matched to a gene: 9. This CDR3 is 14 amino acids long. The TCR was taken from a woman younger than 30 in a cohort exposed to, infected with or recovered from COVID-19 (not recorded which). The chain combines TRBV19 with TRBJ2-5, with TRBD1 identical over 8 bases. The material sequenced was PBMCs or T cells enriched from blood (not recorded which). CDR3 in amino acids: CASKRQGLDETQYF. The CDR3 bases are TGTGCCAGTAAGAGACAGGGGTTGGACGAGACCCAGTACTTC. Using reference TRBV19 and TRBJ2-5 for the parts outside the CDR3, the full variable domain is DGGITQSPKYLFRKEGQNVTLSCEQNLNHDAMYWYRQDPGQGLRLIYYSQIVNDFQKGDIAEGYSVSREKKESFPLTVTSAQKNPTAFYLCASKRQGLDETQYFGPGTRLLVL.